Below, 30 T cell receptor beta chains from the same sample are listed, as sequenced in a study of blood T cell repertoires in COVID-19. Some clones are missing from TCRdb's copy, which holds only in-frame ones; the method was immunoSEQ multiplex PCR. The sample has 150,000 or so clones; over 65% are singletons. The sequenced sample was peripheral blood. Receptors were obtained from a woman aged 80 or over with acute or convalescent COVID-19.

The chain couples TRBV29-1 to TRBJ2-2, with D unclear. V was trimmed by 3 bases and J by 5 bases, leaving 13 bases between them. Germline values: CDR1 SQVTM, CDR2 ANQGSEA. The CDR3 contains 14 residues. The CDR3 DNA sequence: TGCAGCGTTGACCCCTCAGGTCAAACCGGGGAGCTGTTTTTT. Encoded protein: CSVDPSGQTGELFF.

V and J are TRBV11-2 and TRBJ1-1, with 8 bases lining up with TRBD1. The CDR3 runs to 13 residues. Per germline, CDR1 SGHAT and CDR2 FQNNGV. Losses at the gene ends were 6 bases for V and 3 bases for J; bases not matched to a gene: 3. The DNA for the CDR3 is TGTGCCAGCAGGGGACAGGCCCACACTGAAGCTTTCTTT. This sequence encodes CASRGQAHTEAFF.

This clone occurred once. The chain combines TRBV7-6 with TRBJ2-3; maybe TRBD1 (6 bases). The germline CDR1 and CDR2 sequences are SGHVS and FNYEAQ. V gave up 3 bases and J gave up 1 base, with 20 bases separating them. The CDR3 length is 18 residues. In nucleotides, the CDR3 is TGTGCCAGCAGCTTGGACAGTCATAGCATTGGCGGCACAGATACGCAGTATTTT. Translated, it gives CASSLDSHSIGGTDTQYF.

The chain uses TRBV30 and TRBJ1-1; 8 positions match TRBD1. This CDR3 contains 11 residues. The junction had 4 bases not matched to a gene; V was cut back by 5 bases and J by 8 bases. The germline CDR1 and CDR2 sequences are GTSNPN and SVGIG (reference sequence). The chain's CDR3 is CAWGQGPEAFF. The CDR3 nucleotides read TGTGCCTGGGGACAGGGTCCCGAAGCTTTCTTT.

The chain links TRBV5-4 to TRBJ2-3; 10 bases agree with TRBD2. V was pared by 0 bases and J by 8 bases, with 6 bases of the junction left unmatched. The CDR3 totals 15 residues. Per germline, CDR1 SGHNT and CDR2 YYREEE (reference sequence). The CDR3: CASSLVASGSVTQYF. The CDR3 DNA reads as TGTGCCAGCAGCTTGGTGGCTAGCGGGAGCGTTACGCAGTATTTT.

The CDR3 spells CASSLFGSSGISNEQFF. The CDR3 DNA reads as TGCGCCAGCAGCTTGTTTGGAAGTAGCGGGATATCCAATGAGCAGTTCTTC. The chain is built from TRBV5-1 and TRBJ2-1; 8 nucleotides match TRBD2. In germline, CDR1 is SGHRS, CDR2 YFSETQ. The length of the CDR3 is 17 residues. Trimming removed 1 base from V and 6 bases from J; junction bases left unmatched: 12. The full variable domain, its missing parts supplied by reference TRBV5-1 and TRBJ2-1, is KAGVTQTPRYLIKTRGQQVTLSCSPISGHRSVSWYQQTPGQGLQFLFEYFSETQRNKGNFPGRFSGRQFSNSRSEMNVSTLELGDSALYLCASSLFGSSGISNEQFFGPGTRLTVL.

This clone was counted between two and nine times. The chain links TRBV28 to TRBJ1-5; 10 bases map to TRBD1. Germline loops: CDR1 MDHEN, CDR2 SYDVKM. The CDR3 sequence is 17 residues long. Trimming cost V 6 bases and J 0 bases; bases outside gene matches: 8. The CDR3 bases are TGTGCCAGCAGATGGACAGGGGGGGGACTTAGCAATCAGCCCCAGCATTTT. Its protein product is CASRWTGGGLSNQPQHF.

This sequence joins TRBV7-9 and TRBJ2-1, with D unresolved. V gave up 7 bases and J gave up 9 bases, with 19 bases separating them. The CDR3 has 14 amino acids. Germline CDR1 reads SEHNR; CDR2 reads FQNEAQ (reference sequence). DNA of the CDR3: TGTGCCAGCAAGTTAGCTTCCGGGTATGGTGAGCAGTTCTTC. Translating gives CASKLASGYGEQFF.

The chain has TRBV19 and TRBJ1-2; D possibly corresponds to TRBD1 (5 bases). V lost 5 bases and J 1 base, leaving 8 bases between the germline ends. The CDR3 is 13 residues long. Germline V gives CDR1 LNHDA, CDR2 SQIVND (reference sequence). The CDR3: CASSPDSNYGYTF. DNA for the CDR3: TGTGCCAGTAGTCCAGACAGTAACTATGGCTACACCTTC.

CDR3 nucleotides: TGCGCCAGCAGCCTGGCCTTAGCGGGAGACGAGCAGTACTTC. Encoded protein: CASSLALAGDEQYF. The chain couples TRBV5-1 to TRBJ2-7; TRBD2 matches 9 bases. V lost 4 bases to trimming and J lost 5 bases; unmatched junction nucleotides: 7. The V gene's germline CDR1 is SGHRS and CDR2 YFSETQ. The CDR3 totals 14 residues.

The chain links TRBV24-1 to TRBJ1-1; 7 nucleotides line up with TRBD1. Germline trimming cut 0 bases from V and 3 bases from J; bases unmatched to any gene: 9. The germline V gene encodes CDR1 KGHDR and CDR2 SFDVKD. There are 17 residues in the CDR3. This CDR3 is CATSDLGTALRDTEAFF. Written as DNA, the CDR3 is TGTGCCACCAGTGATTTGGGGACAGCCCTAAGGGACACTGAAGCTTTCTTT.

V usage is TRBV13 and J usage is TRBJ1-1, with 8 bases that match TRBD1. The V segment lost 5 bases and the J segment 4 bases; nucleotides outside the gene matches: 9. This CDR3 has 15 amino acids. The germline CDR1 and CDR2 sequences are PRHDT and FYEKMQ (reference sequence). The CDR3, as DNA: TGTGCCAGCAGCAGGAGCTCGACAGGGGTCACTGAAGCTTTCTTT. It is translated as CASSRSSTGVTEAFF.

This clone was counted once. The rearrangement joins TRBV19 to TRBJ2-1; D gene uncertain. CDR1 is LNHDA and CDR2 is SQIVND in the germline V gene (reference sequence). With 9 bases removed from V and 4 bases from J, the gap between germline ends came to 7 bases. This CDR3 spans 11 amino acids. CDR3 protein: CASRSYNEQFF. The DNA of the CDR3 is TGTGCCAGCCGTTCTTACAATGAGCAGTTCTTC. Complete variable domain (other parts from reference TRBV19 and TRBJ2-1): DGGITQSPKYLFRKEGQNVTLSCEQNLNHDAMYWYRQDPGQGLRLIYYSQIVNDFQKGDIAEGYSVSREKKESFPLTVTSAQKNPTAFYLCASRSYNEQFFGPGTRLTVL.

The CDR3 spells CASSYGTGTTEAFF. The CDR3 nucleotides are TGTGCCAGCAGTTATGGGACAGGGACCACTGAAGCTTTCTTT. V gene TRBV6-2 or TRBV6-3 combines with J gene TRBJ1-1; TRBD1 matches at 9 bases. Unmatched junction bases numbered 3, after V lost 3 bases and J lost 4 bases. Germline V gene lookup returns CDR1 MNHEY and CDR2 SVGEGT. The CDR3 is 14 amino acids.

The chain links TRBV7-9 to TRBJ1-4; D not certain. The germline V and J ends were trimmed by 7 bases and 4 bases, with 13 bases remaining between them. The CDR3 is made up of 14 amino acids. CDR1 is SEHNR and CDR2 is FQNEAQ in the germline V gene (reference sequence). The DNA for the CDR3 is TGTGCCAGCACCCCCGACACGGATAATGAAAAACTGTTTTTT. It yields the protein CASTPDTDNEKLFF.

A single count supports this clone. V gene TRBV6-2 or TRBV6-3 combines with J gene TRBJ2-7; the match to TRBD2 covers 11 bases. The CDR3 extends over 16 amino acids. In germline, CDR1 is MNHEY, CDR2 SVGEGT. Unmatched junction bases numbered 4, after V lost 0 bases and J lost 3 bases. CDR3 region: CASSYSVTSGGYEQYF. DNA for the CDR3: TGTGCCAGCAGTTACTCGGTCACTAGCGGGGGCTACGAGCAGTACTTC.

This clone was observed once. The chain uses TRBV15 and TRBJ1-4; D not certain. This CDR3 has 18 amino acids. Germline CDR1 and CDR2: LNHNV and YYDKDF (reference sequence). V was clipped by 0 bases and J by 3 bases, with 17 bases between them. The CDR3 loop reads CATSREWGGRGANEKLFF. The CDR3 DNA reads TGTGCCACCAGCAGAGAATGGGGAGGGCGGGGAGCTAATGAAAAACTGTTTTTT.

The V call is TRBV10-3, the J call TRBJ2-1; maybe TRBD2 (5 bases). CDR1 is ENHRY, CDR2 SYGVKD, per germline. The ends were cut back, 2 bases at V and 4 bases at J, with 9 bases in the middle. The CDR3 sequence is 14 residues long. Here the CDR3 DNA reads TGTGCCATCAGTGAGGAGGACTTTTACAATGAGCAGTTCTTC. It specifies CAISEEDFYNEQFF.

The genes are TRBV6-5 and TRBJ1-2; 11 bases line up with TRBD1. Trimming cost V 6 bases and J 8 bases; bases outside gene matches: 5. Germline CDR1 is MNHEY and CDR2 is SVGAGI. This CDR3 contains 13 residues. The CDR3 nucleotides read TGTGCCAGCAGCCTGGGACAGGGGGGAGGCTACACCTTC. This translates into CASSLGQGGGYTF.

The chain is built from TRBV7-8 and TRBJ1-1, with a tentative D call TRBD1 (6 bases). The V and J ends lost 1 base and 1 base respectively, with 7 bases between them. In germline, CDR1 is SGHVS, CDR2 FQNEAQ. The CDR3 totals 14 residues. The CDR3: CASSLVQGNTEAFF. The CDR3 bases are TGTGCCAGCAGCTTAGTACAGGGGAACACTGAAGCTTTCTTT. Together with reference TRBV7-8 and TRBJ1-1, the CDR3 gives the full variable domain: GAGVSQSPRYKVAKRGQDVALRCDPISGHVSLFWYQQALGQGPEFLTYFQNEAQLDKSGLPSDRFFAERPEGSVSTLKIQRTQQEDSAVYLCASSLVQGNTEAFFGQGTRLTVV.

The chain recombines TRBV3-1 (or the pseudogene TRBV3-2) with TRBJ2-3; 7 bases line up with TRBD1. Germline V gene lookup returns CDR1 LGHDT and CDR2 YNNKEL (reference sequence). The V and J ends lost 3 bases and 3 bases, in that order; junction bases with no gene match: 6. The CDR3 consists of 15 residues. This CDR3 reads CASSQGQTRTDTQYF. In DNA form, the CDR3 reads TGTGCCAGCAGCCAGGGACAGACGCGGACAGATACGCAGTATTTT.

The chain combines TRBV27 with TRBJ2-1, with D maybe TRBD2 (5 bases). The CDR3 is made up of 15 amino acids. The germline V and J ends were trimmed by 3 bases and 2 bases, with 11 bases remaining between them. Per germline, CDR1 MNHEY and CDR2 SMNVEV (reference sequence). The CDR3: CASSFTGSTYNEQFF. CDR3 nucleotide sequence: TGTGCCAGCAGTTTTACGGGATCGACCTACAATGAGCAGTTCTTC.

CDR3 residues: CSAARLDEQYF. In DNA form, the CDR3 reads TGCAGTGCCGCGCGATTGGACGAGCAGTACTTC. This chain joins TRBV20-1 and TRBJ2-7; D not certain. V gave up 6 bases and J gave up 5 bases, with 11 bases separating them. This CDR3 has 11 residues. Per the germline V gene, CDR1 is DFQATT and CDR2 is SNEGSKA (reference sequence).

The rearrangement uses TRBV7-2 and TRBJ2-3; D perhaps matches TRBD1 (5 bases). This CDR3 is 18 amino acids long. Trimming removed 3 bases from V and 4 bases from J, with 23 bases in between. Looked up from germline, CDR1 is SGHTA and CDR2 is FQGNSA. The CDR3 here is CASSLGLVWFSRSDTQYF. For the CDR3, the DNA is TGTGCCAGCAGCTTGGGGCTCGTTTGGTTTTCTCGGTCAGATACGCAGTATTTT.

The chain employs TRBV18 and TRBJ1-6; 11 bases are a match to TRBD1. Germline V lookup: CDR1 KGHSH, CDR2 LQKENI. V dropped 3 bases and J dropped 7; count of bases not matched to a gene: 11. There are 18 residues in the CDR3. CDR3 sequence reads: CASSPMISGTGGNSPLHF. The CDR3, as DNA: TGTGCCAGCTCACCTATGATCTCCGGGACAGGGGGGAATTCACCCCTCCACTTT.

The chain recombines TRBV7-9 with TRBJ2-3, with TRBD2 as a possible D gene (6 bases). The CDR3 loop spans 16 amino acids. Trimming removed 6 bases from V and 6 bases from J, with 22 bases in between. Per the germline V gene, CDR1 is SEHNR and CDR2 is FQNEAQ (reference sequence). CDR3 amino acids: CASRPFSSAHRDTQYF. The DNA of the CDR3 is TGTGCCAGCAGACCATTTTCTAGCGCTCACCGGGATACGCAGTATTTT.

The chain couples TRBV6-1 to TRBJ1-4; 7 bases match TRBD1. Germline V gives CDR1 MNHNS, CDR2 SASEGT. J was trimmed by 6 bases and V by 3 bases; bases with no gene match: 4. The CDR3 contains 14 residues. The chain's CDR3 is CASSEGRGYEKLFF. The CDR3 DNA reads TGTGCCAGCAGTGAGGGCAGGGGGTATGAAAAACTGTTTTTT.

The CDR3, as DNA: TGTGCCAGCATAGGGGGCCTCCCCACTGAAAAACTGTTTTTT. This sequence encodes CASIGGLPTEKLFF. The chain is built from TRBV28 and TRBJ1-4, with TRBD1 matching over 7 bases. V shed 7 bases, J shed 7 bases, and the junction held 9 bases outside the gene matches. Looked up from germline, CDR1 is MDHEN and CDR2 is SYDVKM. This CDR3 has 14 residues. The variable domain in full, completed from reference TRBV28 and TRBJ1-4, reads DVKVTQSSRYLVKRTGEKVFLECVQDMDHENMFWYRQDPGLGLRLIYFSYDVKMKEKGDIPEGYSVSREKKERFSLILESASTNQTSMYLCASIGGLPTEKLFFGSGTQLSVL.

The J gene is TRBJ2-7, the V gene TRBV3-1 (or the pseudogene TRBV3-2), with 10 nucleotides matching TRBD1. Looked up from germline, CDR1 is LGHDT and CDR2 is YNNKEL (reference sequence). This CDR3 spans 14 amino acids. V lost 4 bases, J lost 5 bases, and 5 bases stayed unmatched. CDR3 residues: CASSPGQGEHEQYF. In nucleotides, the CDR3 is TGTGCCAGCAGCCCAGGACAGGGGGAGCACGAGCAGTACTTC.

As for this clone: One junction end disagrees with the germline gene, perhaps due to a read error. The chain carries TRBV27 and TRBJ1-5; 10 positions agree with TRBD1. The germline CDR1 and CDR2 sequences are MNHEY and SMNVEV (reference sequence). This CDR3 is built from 12 residues. In nucleotides, the CDR3 is TGCGGGACAGGGGCCCGGGGTCAGCCCCAGCATTTT. It encodes CGTGARGQPQHF.